Presented here are 24 T cell receptor beta chains from one specimen sequenced in a study of blood T cells in healthy people across ages. Primers used in a second PCR of roughly 7 to 12 cycles were a sample-barcoded 5' primer and a J-beta primer mix. Using its own MiXCR run on the 5' RACE reads, TCRdb lists one record per CDR3 protein. The sample shows 1.4 million or so distinct CDR3 sequences, 35% to 45% of them seen only once. The sample consisted of blood. The receptor set was obtained from a woman younger than 30 in good health.

The chain carries TRBV28 and TRBJ2-4; D may be TRBD1 or TRBD2 (5 bases each). V lost 5 bases to trimming and J lost 13 bases, with 18 bases between them. In germline, CDR1 is MDHEN, CDR2 SYDVKM. The CDR3 contains 13 residues. CDR3 coding DNA: TGTGCCAGCAGTCAGGGCACCTTGGGGGAGCAGTACTTC. Translating it yields CASSQGTLGEQYF.

The rearrangement uses TRBV5-5 and TRBJ2-2; 7 bases match TRBD1. This CDR3 is 15 amino acids long. V lost 6 bases to trimming and J lost 5 bases; unmatched junction nucleotides: 10. Per germline, CDR1 SGHKS and CDR2 YYEKEE (reference sequence). The DNA for the CDR3 is TGTGCCAGCAACTCCGGACAGGCCAAAACCGGGGAGCTGTTTTTT. This sequence encodes CASNSGQAKTGELFF.

The chain couples TRBV7-3 to TRBJ2-5, with TRBD2 matching 8 bases. CDR1 and CDR2 (germline): SGHTA, FQGTGA. V shed 2 bases, J shed 11 bases, and the junction held 13 bases outside the gene matches. The CDR3 extends over 15 amino acids. The CDR3: CASSLRASGYNEQYF. For the CDR3, the DNA is TGTGCCAGCAGCTTACGGGCTAGCGGGTACAATGAGCAGTACTTC. Supplemented by reference TRBV7-3 and TRBJ2-5, the full variable domain reads GAGVSQTPSNKVTEKGKYVELRCDPISGHTALYWYRQSLGQGPEFLIYFQGTGAADDSGLPNDRFFAVRPEGSVSTLKIQRTERGDSAVYLCASSLRASGYNEQYFGPGTRLLVL.

This clonotype was picked up one time. Germline is not matched at one junction end, which may reflect a read error. The V gene is TRBV6-5, the J gene TRBJ2-1; 9 positions agree with TRBD2. There are 14 residues in the CDR3. Germline assignment: CDR1 MNHEY and CDR2 SVGAGI. The CDR3 reads CASSYIAGANGQFF. The CDR3 DNA follows: TGTGCCAGCAGTTACATAGCGGGGGCTAATGGGCAGTTCTTC.

There are a few counts of this clonotype. The rearrangement joins TRBV9 to TRBJ2-1, with TRBD1 identical over 10 bases. Germline CDR1 SGDLS, CDR2 YYNGEE. The length of the CDR3 is 17 residues. Trimming at V came to 3 bases and at J to 4 bases, leaving 10 bases not matched to a gene. CDR3 residues: CASSGLPGQGTYNEQFF. DNA of the CDR3: TGTGCCAGCAGCGGACTCCCGGGACAGGGGACGTACAATGAGCAGTTCTTC.

CDR3: CASSTGLGYGYTF. The CDR3, as DNA: TGTGCCAGCAGTACGGGACTTGGCTATGGCTACACCTTC. The rearrangement joins TRBV6-5 to TRBJ1-2; D is perhaps TRBD1 (5 bases). The germline V and J ends were trimmed by 5 bases and 4 bases, with 11 bases remaining between them. This CDR3 spans 13 amino acids. The germline CDR1 and CDR2 sequences are MNHEY and SVGAGI.

The chain has TRBV19 and TRBJ1-5, with D unclear. Looked up from germline, CDR1 is LNHDA and CDR2 is SQIVND (reference sequence). The CDR3 spans 15 residues. V gave up 5 bases and J gave up 0 bases, with 11 bases separating them. The CDR3 DNA sequence: TGTGCCAGTAGTTGGAGCCGTTATAGCAATCAGCCCCAGCATTTT. Translation gives CASSWSRYSNQPQHF.

V and J are TRBV4-3 and TRBJ2-1; D perhaps matches TRBD1 (6 bases). Trimming took 4 bases from V and 6 from J, leaving 13 bases between them. The CDR3 length is 14 residues. The germline V gene encodes CDR1 LGHNA and CDR2 YSLEER. CDR3 DNA: TGCGCCAGCAGCCGAACAGGGATCGGCAATGAGCAGTTCTTC. Protein sequence: CASSRTGIGNEQFF.

The chain links TRBV5-1 to TRBJ1-1, with D uncertain. V lost 5 bases, J lost 1 base, and 9 bases lay in between. This CDR3 is 13 amino acids long. Germline values: CDR1 SGHRS, CDR2 YFSETQ. The CDR3 protein is CASRQYQNTEAFF. The CDR3 DNA follows: TGCGCCAGCAGGCAGTACCAGAACACTGAAGCTTTCTTT.

This clonotype appeared once. J is TRBJ2-7 and V is TRBV4-1; TRBD2 aligns across 7 bases. This CDR3 spans 17 amino acids. The V and J ends lost 1 base and 0 bases, in that order; junction bases with no gene match: 9. The germline gives CDR1 MGHRA, CDR2 YSYEKL. This CDR3 is CASSQAHGLGPSYEQYF. The CDR3 nucleotides read TGCGCCAGCAGCCAAGCCCACGGACTAGGGCCCTCCTACGAGCAGTACTTC.

This clonotype was detected a few times. The chain recombines TRBV12-3 or TRBV12-4 with TRBJ1-5; 7 positions match TRBD1. Trimming took 5 bases from V and 0 from J; bases not matched to a gene: 7. This CDR3 has 16 amino acids. The CDR3 DNA reads TGTGCCAGCAGTCACAGGGGACCCTATAGCAATCAGCCCCAGCATTTT. Its translation: CASSHRGPYSNQPQHF.

A few counts support this clonotype. The chain is built from TRBV10-3 and TRBJ2-1; D is perhaps TRBD2 (6 bases). The length of the CDR3 is 15 residues. CDR1 is ENHRY and CDR2 is SYGVKD in the germline V gene. Between the trimmed V and J ends, which lost 10 bases and 4 bases, there was a span of 20 bases. The CDR3 here is CATQDGLGLYNEQFF. CDR3 bases: TGTGCCACACAGGACGGGTTAGGACTATACAATGAGCAGTTCTTC.

A few counts support this clonotype. This chain connects TRBV12-5 to TRBJ2-3; 10 nucleotides align to TRBD1. CDR1 is LGHNT, CDR2 FRNRAP, per germline. J was trimmed by 4 bases and V by 4 bases; bases with no gene match: 8. The CDR3 is 16 amino acids. The CDR3 region has the DNA TGTGCTAGTGGTTCTCCCCGGACAGGGGGGTCAGATACGCAGTATTTT. This codes for CASGSPRTGGSDTQYF.

This clonotype was seen a handful of times. The V call is TRBV2, the J call TRBJ1-2; a possible D gene is TRBD1 (6 bases). The CDR3 spans 15 residues. Trimming removed 4 bases at V and 1 base at J, with 13 bases between. In germline, CDR1 is SNHLY, CDR2 FYNNEI. This CDR3 is CASSASGQSNYGYTF. The CDR3 bases are TGTGCCAGCAGTGCTTCAGGACAGAGTAACTATGGCTACACCTTC. The variable domain in full, completed from reference TRBV2 and TRBJ1-2, reads EPEVTQTPSHQVTQMGQEVILRCVPISNHLYFYWYRQILGQKVEFLVSFYNNEISEKSEIFDDQFSVERPDGSNFTLKIRSTKLEDSAMYFCASSASGQSNYGYTFGSGTRLTVV.

As to this clonotype: Its ends do not fully match the called genes, so a read error is possible. The rearrangement joins TRBV6-2 or TRBV6-3 to TRBJ2-2; TRBD2 is a possible D gene (6 bases). Germline CDR1 MNHEY, CDR2 SVGEGT. The CDR3 spans 15 residues. This CDR3 reads CASSPRDFNTGELFF. CDR3 coding DNA: TGCGCCAGCAGTCCACGGGACTTTAACACCGGGGAGCTGTTTTTT.

This clonotype was observed at least ten times. The chain joins TRBV27 to TRBJ1-2, with D hard to call. The germline V and J ends were trimmed by 6 bases and 3 bases, with 11 bases remaining between them. This CDR3 comprises 13 residues. Per germline, CDR1 MNHEY and CDR2 SMNVEV (reference sequence). CDR3 in amino acids: CASSLSGDYGYTF. For the CDR3, the DNA is TGTGCCAGCAGCCTCTCGGGAGACTATGGCTACACCTTC.

The chain is built from TRBV20-1 and TRBJ2-1; 8 bases are shared with TRBD2. Germline assignment: CDR1 DFQATT and CDR2 SNEGSKA (reference sequence). V trimming: 0 bases; J trimming: 5 bases; junction bases outside the gene matches: 3. CDR3 length equals 14 residues. The CDR3 sequence is CSARDLLADNEQFF. The DNA for the CDR3 is TGCAGTGCTAGAGATTTACTAGCGGACAATGAGCAGTTCTTC.

This clonotype was seen a few times. The V call is TRBV5-1, the J call TRBJ2-1; 9 bases are a match to TRBD1. V gave up 0 bases and J gave up 6 bases; unmatched junction bases: 7. Germline V gene lookup returns CDR1 SGHRS and CDR2 YFSETQ. The CDR3 runs 16 residues. In nucleotides, the CDR3 is TGCGCCAGCAGCTTGGTACAGGGGGCCTCGCTCAATGAGCAGTTCTTC. Encoded protein: CASSLVQGASLNEQFF.

This clonotype showed up just a few times. The rearrangement uses TRBV4-1 and TRBJ1-2; no definite D call. Looked up from germline, CDR1 is MGHRA and CDR2 is YSYEKL. The CDR3 is 15 residues long. V was cut by 1 base and J by 0 bases, with 9 bases left in between. The DNA of the CDR3 is TGCGCCAGCAGCCAAGGGGTCTATACTAACTATGGCTACACCTTC. Protein product: CASSQGVYTNYGYTF.

The V call is TRBV4-1, the J call TRBJ1-2, with D perhaps TRBD1 (5 bases). The V and J ends lost 6 bases and 5 bases respectively, with 16 bases between them. This CDR3 region has 14 residues. Germline CDR1 reads MGHRA; CDR2 reads YSYEKL. CDR3 amino acids: CASRPTGTAYGYTF. As DNA, the CDR3 is TGCGCCAGCAGACCAACCGGGACGGCTTATGGCTACACCTTC.

The chain is built from TRBV29-1 and TRBJ2-3; 11 bases fit TRBD1. This CDR3 is built from 14 residues. Germline CDR1 SQVTM, CDR2 ANQGSEA. J was trimmed by 4 bases and V by 4 bases; bases with no gene match: 4. CDR3 loop: CSVGGQGAADTQYF. CDR3 sequence (DNA): TGCAGCGTTGGAGGACAGGGGGCCGCAGATACGCAGTATTTT.

This clonotype was counted only a few times. The chain uses TRBV6-5 and TRBJ2-5; D may be TRBD1 or TRBD2 (5 bases each). The germline V gene encodes CDR1 MNHEY and CDR2 SVGAGI. Trimming stripped 7 bases from V and 0 bases from J, with 9 bases between. CDR3 size: 13 residues. The CDR3 spells CASTGTDQETQYF. CDR3 nucleotides: TGTGCCAGCACCGGGACGGACCAAGAGACCCAGTACTTC.

The rearrangement uses TRBV20-1 and TRBJ2-4; D possibly corresponds to TRBD1 (5 bases). The closer fit of TRBJ2-7 to the DNA end suggests the J call may be wrong. The CDR3 is 13 amino acids. Germline values: CDR1 DFQATT, CDR2 SNEGSKA (reference sequence). CDR3 residues: CSARSRASYEQYF. The CDR3 DNA sequence: TGCAGTGCTAGAAGCAGGGCTTCCTACGAGCAGTACTTC.

J is TRBJ2-5 and V is TRBV20-1; D is possibly TRBD2 (6 bases). Trimming cost V 0 bases and J 9 bases, with 23 bases left between them. CDR3 length equals 16 residues. CDR1 DFQATT and CDR2 SNEGSKA come from the germline V gene (reference sequence). The CDR3 loop is CSARDVSGRGPTAQYF. Here the CDR3 DNA reads TGCAGTGCTAGAGACGTTAGCGGACGGGGCCCCACGGCCCAGTACTTC.